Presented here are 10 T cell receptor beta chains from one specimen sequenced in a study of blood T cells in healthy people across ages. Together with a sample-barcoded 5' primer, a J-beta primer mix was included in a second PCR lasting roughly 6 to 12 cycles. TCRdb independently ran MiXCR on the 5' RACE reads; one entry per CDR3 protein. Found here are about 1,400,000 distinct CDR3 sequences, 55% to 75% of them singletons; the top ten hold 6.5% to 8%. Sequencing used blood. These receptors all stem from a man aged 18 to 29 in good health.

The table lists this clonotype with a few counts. The CDR3 sequence: CASSLVGRNEEQYF. The CDR3 bases are TGTGCCAGCAGCCTAGTCGGCAGAAATGAGGAGCAGTACTTC. The rearrangement joins TRBV7-2 to TRBJ2-5; D unclear. There are 14 residues in the CDR3. Trimming left V 5 bases short and J 11 bases short, with 21 bases between. Germline assignment: CDR1 SGHTA and CDR2 FQGNSA.

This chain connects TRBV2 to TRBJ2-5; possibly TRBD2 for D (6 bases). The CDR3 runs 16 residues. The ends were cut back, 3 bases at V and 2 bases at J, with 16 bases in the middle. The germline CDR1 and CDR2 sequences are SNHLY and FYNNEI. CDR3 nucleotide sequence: TGTGCCAGCAGTGACCTCGGGAGCGGATATCAAGAGACCCAGTACTTC. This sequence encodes CASSDLGSGYQETQYF. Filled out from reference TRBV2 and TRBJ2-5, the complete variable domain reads EPEVTQTPSHQVTQMGQEVILRCVPISNHLYFYWYRQILGQKVEFLVSFYNNEISEKSEIFDDQFSVERPDGSNFTLKIRSTKLEDSAMYFCASSDLGSGYQETQYFGPGTRLLVL.

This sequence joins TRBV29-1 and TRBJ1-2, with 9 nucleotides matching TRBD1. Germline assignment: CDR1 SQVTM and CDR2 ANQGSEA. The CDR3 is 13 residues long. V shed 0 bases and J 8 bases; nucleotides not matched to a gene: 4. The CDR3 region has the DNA TGCAGCGTTGAAGATTGGACAGGGGTCGGCTACACCTTC. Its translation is CSVEDWTGVGYTF.

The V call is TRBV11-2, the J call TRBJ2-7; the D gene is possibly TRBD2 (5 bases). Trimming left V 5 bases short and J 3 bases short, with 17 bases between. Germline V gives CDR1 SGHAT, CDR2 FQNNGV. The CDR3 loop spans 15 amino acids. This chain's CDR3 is CASSLPTNWDYEQYF. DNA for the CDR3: TGTGCCAGCAGCCTTCCGACTAATTGGGACTACGAGCAGTACTTC.

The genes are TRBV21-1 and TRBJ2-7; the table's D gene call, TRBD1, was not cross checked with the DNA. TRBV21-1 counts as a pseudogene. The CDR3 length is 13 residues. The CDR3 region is CASVSGCIYEQYF. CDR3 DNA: TGTGCCAGCGTTTCGGGATGTATCTACGAGCAGTACTTC.

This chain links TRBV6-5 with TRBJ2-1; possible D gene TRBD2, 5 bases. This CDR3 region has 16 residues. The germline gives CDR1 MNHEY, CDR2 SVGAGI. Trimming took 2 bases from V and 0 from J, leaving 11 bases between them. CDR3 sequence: CASSYPTAGSYNEQFF. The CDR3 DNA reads TGTGCCAGCAGTTACCCGACGGCGGGCTCCTACAATGAGCAGTTCTTC.

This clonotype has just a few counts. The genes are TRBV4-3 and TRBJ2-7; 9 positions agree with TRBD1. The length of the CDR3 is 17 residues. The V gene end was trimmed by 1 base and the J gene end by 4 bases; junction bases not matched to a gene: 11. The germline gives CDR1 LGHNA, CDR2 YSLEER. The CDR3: CASSQARFPGQGYEQYF. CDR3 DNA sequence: TGCGCCAGCAGCCAAGCTCGATTCCCGGGACAGGGTTACGAGCAGTACTTC.

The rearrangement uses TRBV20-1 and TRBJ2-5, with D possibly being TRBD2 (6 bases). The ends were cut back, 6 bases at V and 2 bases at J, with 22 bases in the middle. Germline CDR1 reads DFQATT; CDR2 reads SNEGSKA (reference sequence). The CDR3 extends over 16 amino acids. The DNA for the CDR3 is TGCAGTGCCAACCCTTGGCGTAGCGGAGATCAAGAGACCCAGTACTTC. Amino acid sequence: CSANPWRSGDQETQYF.

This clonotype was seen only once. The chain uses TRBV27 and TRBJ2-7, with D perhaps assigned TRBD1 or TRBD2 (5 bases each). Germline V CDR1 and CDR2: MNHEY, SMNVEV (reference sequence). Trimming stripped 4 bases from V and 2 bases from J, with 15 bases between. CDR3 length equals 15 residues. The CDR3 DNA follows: TGTGCCAGCAGTTCTCTATGGGGGTTGACCTACGAGCAGTACTTC. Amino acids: CASSSLWGLTYEQYF.

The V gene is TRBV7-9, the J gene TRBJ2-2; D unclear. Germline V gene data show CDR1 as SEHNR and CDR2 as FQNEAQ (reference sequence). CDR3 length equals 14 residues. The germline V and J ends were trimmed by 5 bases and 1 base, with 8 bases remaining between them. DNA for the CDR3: TGTGCCAGCAGCACCGAAAAGAACACCGGGGAGCTGTTTTTT. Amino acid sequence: CASSTEKNTGELFF.